The present TCR beta chain was sequenced within a study of identical twins. In its sample, this clonotype was seen a few times. Its target is unknown. TCRdb reprocessed the 5' RACE reads via MiXCR and lists one record per CDR3 protein. The data contain 400,000 to 500,000 distinct CDR3 sequences, roughly an eighth of them singletons. After removal of 6 bases from V and 5 bases from J, the junction contained 3 bases not matched to a gene. CDR3 size: 13 residues. CDR1 is SGHAT, CDR2 FQNNGV, per germline. Findings and limits, study-wide: Fewer insertions marked abundant cord blood beta clonotypes; young adult naive trended weakly, memory not at all. Where beta out-of-frame sequences were concerned, excess twin sharing was weaker.

A further study also used this sample, focusing on yellow fever vaccine responses in identical twins.

Sequences were obtained from CD4+ T cells sorted from blood. The chain employs TRBV11-2 and TRBJ2-2; the match to TRBD1 covers 7 bases. This TCR derives from a woman aged 18 to 35 in good health. The CDR3 sequence: CASRLTGTGELFF. For the CDR3, the DNA is TGTGCCAGCAGGCTGACAGGGACCGGGGAGCTGTTTTTT.